This T cell receptor (beta chain) derives from a study of T-cell reconstitution after alpha-beta-depleted transplantation in children. Study-level points and caveats: Two months or so post-transplant, alpha-beta T cells reportedly derived from several hundred expanded graft clones. It was surviving recipient T cells and thymic progenitors that gave some patients high TCRbeta diversity at day 60.

Ten or more counts support this clonotype. As yet, its antigen is unknown. This CDR3 is 12 amino acids long. The V and J ends lost 0 bases and 9 bases respectively, with 8 bases between them. Germline lookup yields CDR1 SGHDT and CDR2 YYEEEE. Unique molecular identifiers tagged the TCRbeta library. TCRdb redid the calling of the PCR reads with MiXCR, one entry per CDR3 protein. The sample gives just over 950,000 distinct CDR3 sequences, 25% to 30% of which show up once; roughly 30% is in the top ten. The TCR comes from a boy under two years old who had a stem cell transplant for SCID, so the T cells may come from the graft donor. The chain combines TRBV5-6 with TRBJ2-3, with D perhaps TRBD1 or TRBD2 (5 bases each). Sequencing was performed on PBMCs, mostly from graft donor cells, taken 360 days after TCRalphabeta/CD19-depleted stem cell transplant. The CDR3 nucleotides are TGTGCCAGCAGCTTGGGGGGGAGCACGCAGTATTTT. Residues: CASSLGGSTQYF.